These T cell receptor beta chains were read from a single sample in a study of response to subunit inactivated influenza vaccine. One entry per CDR3 protein, called by TCRdb with MiXCR from the RT-PCR reads. The sample lists 800,000 to 1,000,000 distinct CDR3 sequences, less than 25% seen once, with about a tenth in the top ten. The sample consisted of PBMCs from blood, taken 5 to 6 days after vaccination. Every receptor here comes from a man aged 50-59 years who received an inactivated influenza vaccine. CDR3s include the opening cysteine and the closing phenylalanine or tryptophan. The order of the fields is V gene, D gene, J gene, clone size, CDR3 DNA, CDR3 protein. A D gene is named only where the DNA matches it firmly. For some rows the clone size is stated as once, few or many, or as a class when expanded; others skip it.

V gene: TRBV29-1
D gene: -
J gene: TRBJ2-5
clone size: many
CDR3 DNA: TGCAGCGTTGACCTCAAACAGGGAGGAGAGACCCAGTACTTC
CDR3 protein: CSVDLKQGGETQYF

V gene: TRBV5-6
D gene: -
J gene: TRBJ2-5
clone size: -
CDR3 DNA: TGTGCCAGCAGCTTGTCTGGCTCGCAGACCCAGTACTTC
CDR3 protein: CASSLSGSQTQYF

V gene: TRBV7-9
D gene: TRBD1
J gene: TRBJ1-1
clone size: -
CDR3 DNA: TGTGCCAGCAGCGTCGGACAGGTTTTTACTGAAGCTTTCTTT
CDR3 protein: CASSVGQVFTEAFF

V gene: TRBV29-1
D gene: -
J gene: TRBJ2-7
clone size: -
CDR3 DNA: TGCAGCGTTGAGGCGGCGGGGAACCACGAGCAGTACTTC
CDR3 protein: CSVEAAGNHEQYF

V gene: TRBV5-1
D gene: -
J gene: TRBJ1-5
clone size: many
CDR3 DNA: TGCGCCAGCAGCTTGGAAGGGGGCAATCAGCCCCAGCATTTT
CDR3 protein: CASSLEGGNQPQHF

V gene: TRBV10-3
D gene: TRBD1
J gene: TRBJ2-7
clone size: -
CDR3 DNA: TGTGCCATCAGTGAGTCGAACTTTGCGACAGGGGTTGACGAGCAGTACTTC
CDR3 protein: CAISESNFATGVDEQYF

V gene: TRBV5-1
D gene: TRBD2
J gene: TRBJ2-3
clone size: -
CDR3 DNA: TGCGCCAGCACCCCCCGACTAGCGACCACAGATACGCAGTATTTT
CDR3 protein: CASTPRLATTDTQYF

V gene: TRBV6-1
D gene: -
J gene: TRBJ2-5
clone size: many
CDR3 DNA: TGTGCCAGCAGCACAGTGGTAGCGGACCAAGAGACCCAGTACTTC
CDR3 protein: CASSTVVADQETQYF

V gene: TRBV7-2
D gene: -
J gene: TRBJ2-1
clone size: few
CDR3 DNA: TGTGCCAGCAGCTCCCTAGCTTCCAATGAGCAGTTCTTC
CDR3 protein: CASSSLASNEQFF

V gene: TRBV25-1
D gene: -
J gene: TRBJ1-4
clone size: few
CDR3 DNA: TGTGCCAGCAGGGCAGGGGTAGAAGAAAAACTGTTTTTT
CDR3 protein: CASRAGVEEKLFF

V gene: TRBV20-1
D gene: -
J gene: TRBJ2-3
clone size: few
CDR3 DNA: TGCAGTGCTGGAGACTTTTATACGCAGTATTTT
CDR3 protein: CSAGDFYTQYF

V gene: TRBV20-1
D gene: TRBD1
J gene: TRBJ1-1
clone size: few
CDR3 DNA: TGCAGTGCTATATGGACAGGGGTGAACACTGAAGCTTTCTTT
CDR3 protein: CSAIWTGVNTEAFF

V gene: TRBV3-1
D gene: -
J gene: TRBJ2-2
clone size: -
CDR3 DNA: TGTGCCTGCAGCAAAGATGAGCCCAGGGTAAACACCGGGGAGCTGTTTTTT
CDR3 protein: CACSKDEPRVNTGELFF

V gene: TRBV10-3
D gene: -
J gene: TRBJ2-7
clone size: -
CDR3 DNA: TGTGCCATCAGATCCACCAACGGGGCCTACGAGCAGTACTTC
CDR3 protein: CAIRSTNGAYEQYF

V gene: TRBV7-2
D gene: TRBD2
J gene: TRBJ2-7
clone size: few
CDR3 DNA: TGTGCCAGCAGCTTAGAGTCTAGCGGGCGTTGGTACGAGCAGTACTTC
CDR3 protein: CASSLESSGRWYEQYF

V gene: TRBV27
D gene: TRBD2
J gene: TRBJ2-2
clone size: -
CDR3 DNA: TGTGCCAGCAGTTCGCGGACTAGCGGGAGGGCCTTGGCCGGGGAGCTGTTTTTT
CDR3 protein: CASSSRTSGRALAGELFF

V gene: TRBV6-2/TRBV6-3
D gene: -
J gene: TRBJ2-3
clone size: -
CDR3 DNA: TGTGCCAGCAGTTACGGGCAGGGCTCCCCAGATACGCAGTATTTT
CDR3 protein: CASSYGQGSPDTQYF

V gene: TRBV7-2
D gene: TRBD1
J gene: TRBJ2-7
clone size: -
CDR3 DNA: TGTGCCAGCGACTTACAGGGGCTTTCTGGCGAGCAGTACTTC
CDR3 protein: CASDLQGLSGEQYF

V gene: TRBV11-2
D gene: TRBD2
J gene: TRBJ2-7
clone size: -
CDR3 DNA: TGTGCCAGCAGCGGGGGACTAGCGGGTTTCTACGAGCAGTACTTC
CDR3 protein: CASSGGLAGFYEQYF

V gene: TRBV20-1
D gene: TRBD1
J gene: TRBJ1-1
clone size: few
CDR3 DNA: TGCAGTGCCCCATCTGGACAGGGGCCTGAAGCTTTCTTT
CDR3 protein: CSAPSGQGPEAFF

V gene: TRBV20-1
D gene: -
J gene: TRBJ2-2
clone size: few
CDR3 DNA: TGCAGTGCTAGAGCCCGCCAGGTGAACACCGGGGAGCTGTTTTTT
CDR3 protein: CSARARQVNTGELFF

V gene: TRBV11-2
D gene: -
J gene: TRBJ1-1
clone size: -
CDR3 DNA: TGTGCCAGCAGCGTGGAGGGAGGCACTGAAGCTTTCTTT
CDR3 protein: CASSVEGGTEAFF

V gene: TRBV29-1
D gene: TRBD2
J gene: TRBJ2-1
clone size: many
CDR3 DNA: TGCAGCGGAGGACTAGCTAGGGACAATGAGCAGTTCTTC
CDR3 protein: CSGGLARDNEQFF

V gene: TRBV27
D gene: TRBD1
J gene: TRBJ2-7
clone size: -
CDR3 DNA: TGTGCCAGCAGTTTATGGGGGACAGGGTACTACGAGCAGTACTTC
CDR3 protein: CASSLWGTGYYEQYF

V gene: TRBV20-1
D gene: -
J gene: TRBJ2-1
clone size: few
CDR3 DNA: TGCAGTGTTGCGGGATCCTACAATGAGCAGTTCTTC
CDR3 protein: CSVAGSYNEQFF

V gene: TRBV7-9
D gene: -
J gene: TRBJ2-3
clone size: -
CDR3 DNA: TGTGCCAGCAGCTTTCTCGACACAGATACGCAGTATTTT
CDR3 protein: CASSFLDTDTQYF

V gene: TRBV20-1
D gene: TRBD2
J gene: TRBJ2-4
clone size: few
CDR3 DNA: TGCAGTGCTAGACCTAGCGGGAAAAACATTCAGTACTTC
CDR3 protein: CSARPSGKNIQYF

V gene: TRBV18
D gene: -
J gene: TRBJ2-2
clone size: few
CDR3 DNA: TGTGCCAGCTCACCACAGAGGGGCGGCAACACCGGGGAGCTGTTTTTT
CDR3 protein: CASSPQRGGNTGELFF

V gene: TRBV6-5
D gene: -
J gene: TRBJ2-7
clone size: -
CDR3 DNA: TGTGCCAGCAGTTTGAGACGGTTTGGCGAGCAGTACTTC
CDR3 protein: CASSLRRFGEQYF

V gene: TRBV7-3
D gene: TRBD2
J gene: TRBJ2-1
clone size: -
CDR3 DNA: TGTGCCAGCAGCGGTTGGGACCCTAGCGGTTCCTACAATGAGCAGTTCTTC
CDR3 protein: CASSGWDPSGSYNEQFF

V gene: TRBV7-8
D gene: -
J gene: TRBJ2-1
clone size: many
CDR3 DNA: TGTGCCAGCAGCTTAGAAGGTGTCTCAACAGGATACAATGAGCAGTTCTTC
CDR3 protein: CASSLEGVSTGYNEQFF

V gene: TRBV7-8
D gene: -
J gene: TRBJ2-7
clone size: -
CDR3 DNA: TGTGCCAGCAGCTTAAGGTTCCGCTCCTACGAGCAGTACTTC
CDR3 protein: CASSLRFRSYEQYF

V gene: TRBV10-3
D gene: -
J gene: TRBJ2-7
clone size: few
CDR3 DNA: TGTGCCATCAAGGAGGGTTACGAGCAGTACTTC
CDR3 protein: CAIKEGYEQYF

V gene: TRBV4-1
D gene: TRBD2
J gene: TRBJ2-1
clone size: few
CDR3 DNA: TGCGCCAGCAGCCCAGTCCAAGGACTAGAGGATGAGCAGTTCTTC
CDR3 protein: CASSPVQGLEDEQFF

V gene: TRBV12-3/TRBV12-4
D gene: TRBD2
J gene: TRBJ2-1
clone size: few
CDR3 DNA: TGTGCCAGCACCGTAGCGGGAGGGCCCTACAATGAGCAGTTCTTC
CDR3 protein: CASTVAGGPYNEQFF

V gene: TRBV12-3/TRBV12-4
D gene: -
J gene: TRBJ2-3
clone size: -
CDR3 DNA: TGTGCCAGCAGTTCCGACCGGGACATAAGCACAGATACGCAGTATTTT
CDR3 protein: CASSSDRDISTDTQYF

V gene: TRBV7-8
D gene: -
J gene: TRBJ2-7
clone size: few
CDR3 DNA: TGTGCCAGCAGCTTAGGTGGGGGGACGGACGAGCAGTACTTC
CDR3 protein: CASSLGGGTDEQYF

V gene: TRBV12-3/TRBV12-4
D gene: -
J gene: TRBJ2-7
clone size: few
CDR3 DNA: TGTGCCAGCAGTTTATCCTACATCTACGAGCAGTACTTC
CDR3 protein: CASSLSYIYEQYF

V gene: TRBV12-3/TRBV12-4
D gene: TRBD2
J gene: TRBJ2-7
clone size: -
CDR3 DNA: TGTGCCAGCAGCTCATATAGCGGGGGGGTCGAGCAGTACTTC
CDR3 protein: CASSSYSGGVEQYF

V gene: TRBV11-2
D gene: -
J gene: TRBJ1-4
clone size: once
CDR3 DNA: TGTGCCAGCAGCTTTCGGGGGGCCCTAAATGAAAAACTGTTTTTT
CDR3 protein: CASSFRGALNEKLFF

V gene: TRBV20-1
D gene: -
J gene: TRBJ2-1
clone size: few
CDR3 DNA: TGCAGTGCAAATCCGGGCCAATCCTACAATGAGCAGTTCTTC
CDR3 protein: CSANPGQSYNEQFF

V gene: TRBV30
D gene: -
J gene: TRBJ2-7
clone size: few
CDR3 DNA: TGTGCCTGGAGTGTACTGGGCCACCTAAACAAGTGGGCCTACGAGCAGTACTTC
CDR3 protein: CAWSVLGHLNKWAYEQYF

V gene: TRBV7-9
D gene: TRBD2
J gene: TRBJ2-1
clone size: many
CDR3 DNA: TGTGCCAGCAGCTTCTTCGCGGGAGGAGTCAATGAGCAGTTCTTC
CDR3 protein: CASSFFAGGVNEQFF

V gene: TRBV29-1
D gene: -
J gene: TRBJ2-7
clone size: few
CDR3 DNA: TGCAGCGCAGCCTCTGGAGGGGACTCCTACGAGCAGTACTTC
CDR3 protein: CSAASGGDSYEQYF

V gene: TRBV7-2
D gene: -
J gene: TRBJ2-5
clone size: few
CDR3 DNA: TGTGCCAGCAGCCCAGGGTACCTGGAGACCCAGTACTTC
CDR3 protein: CASSPGYLETQYF

V gene: TRBV20-1
D gene: -
J gene: TRBJ2-5
clone size: few
CDR3 DNA: TGCAGTGCTAGAGATCGAGGCTCCCAAGAGACCCAGTACTTC
CDR3 protein: CSARDRGSQETQYF

V gene: TRBV20-1
D gene: -
J gene: TRBJ2-7
clone size: -
CDR3 DNA: TGCAGTGCTAGATCCCATCGGGACGGCCCTGGGGAGCAGTACTTC
CDR3 protein: CSARSHRDGPGEQYF

V gene: TRBV21-1
D gene: -
J gene: TRBJ2-7
clone size: -
CDR3 DNA: TGTGCCAGAGAGGCAGGGTGCACCTACGAGCAGTACTTC
CDR3 protein: CAREAGCTYEQYF

V gene: TRBV20-1
D gene: -
J gene: TRBJ2-2
clone size: -
CDR3 DNA: TGCAGTGCTAGGACGAACACCGGGGAGCTGTTTTTT
CDR3 protein: CSARTNTGELFF

V gene: TRBV4-1
D gene: TRBD2
J gene: TRBJ2-7
clone size: -
CDR3 DNA: TGCGCCAGCAGCCTAGCGGGGGAGCACTACGAGCAGTACTTC
CDR3 protein: CASSLAGEHYEQYF

V gene: TRBV7-2
D gene: -
J gene: TRBJ2-5
clone size: -
CDR3 DNA: TGTGCCAGCAGCTTAACGGGAACCATTCGGGAGACCCAGTACTTC
CDR3 protein: CASSLTGTIRETQYF

V gene: TRBV4-2
D gene: TRBD1
J gene: TRBJ2-1
clone size: few
CDR3 DNA: TGTGCCAGCAGCCAAGCAAGACAGGGTAGCTCCTACAATGAGCAGTTCTTC
CDR3 protein: CASSQARQGSSYNEQFF

V gene: TRBV28
D gene: TRBD2
J gene: TRBJ2-2
clone size: few
CDR3 DNA: TGTGCCAGCAGGTCCGGGACTAGCCGTAACACCGGGGAGCTGTTTTTT
CDR3 protein: CASRSGTSRNTGELFF